This T cell receptor (beta chain) was sequenced during a study of long-term antiretroviral therapy in people with HIV (dated by TCRdb to between 2021 and 2024). Broadly, across the study: The earliest samples were collected approximately a decade before the 2015 WHO recommendation for immediate ART, a period when ART was typically delayed until CD4 counts fell. Whether ART initiation and durable HIV suppression were associated with changes in peripheral blood TRB repertoire composition and diversity was tested in a retrospective serial study. The cohort contributed about 190 cryopreserved PBMC samples from around 30 adults with confirmed HIV infection, collected serially over a mean of about six years (range 1-12). Of the approximately 30 participants with HIV, about a dozen were female. No cross-contamination during QIAcube processing turned up in test extractions that ran a monoclonal T-cell line alongside 30 to 40 polyclonal samples.

Concerning this clone: Its antigen is unknown. There are no base qualities to consult, and no much larger clone falls within one base.

Inclusion was restricted to participants for whom at least one PBMC sample before ART initiation and at least two post-ART samples were available. Every participant with HIV received treatment in the United States of America. Before DNA extraction, cryopreserved samples of about 0.9-10 million PBMC were thawed and then washed. At the time of the earliest PBMC sample for each participant with HIV, ages ranged from roughly 23 to 55 years. PBMC samples from each participant spanned 1-4 timepoints before ART initiation and 2-8 timepoints after ART initiation, with a median of 7 samples. Serial HIV viral load, CD4+ T-cell count, ART history and demographic data were obtained for every participant. Genomic DNA was extracted from unsorted PBMC with a Qiagen kit on a QIAcube, with processing performed in batches of 12 samples. Sequencing of the TRB variable region was done with the immunoSEQ hsTCRB v3.0 assay at survey level resolution. The target sequencing depth for TRB was about 40,000-55,000 T-cell genomes per sample. Pooled TRB libraries were sequenced on an Illumina MiSeq with a v3 150-cycle kit. Processing in the source paper ran as follows. Repertoire analysis was performed in R inside a reproducible Nextflow workflow that covered QC, data transformation and analysis. LymphoSeq2, an R package for exploring AIRR-Seq data, was used to implement the custom analyses. A few samples that produced fewer than 5000 total TRB sequences were removed, so 188 HIV repertoires were analyzed. Among the approximately 190 HIV repertoires that were kept, roughly 59 were collected before ART initiation and 120 to 140 were collected after ART initiation. Each repertoire was downsampled to 5000 TRB nucleotide sequences, and summary statistics were averaged across 100 downsampling iterations. TRB sequences were retained for analysis only if CDR3 regions of at least seven amino acids were present. Two measures captured diversity: a Shannon entropy-derived clonality score and the Gini coefficient. In repertoire networks, the top 5000 CDR3 amino acid sequences were linked whenever an edit distance of one separated two sequences. Antigen specificity groups and MHC restriction were predicted for TRB CDR3 amino acid sequences with GLIPH2. CDR3 amino acid sequences were matched against VDJdb and McPAS-TCR to flag known CMV, EBV, HIV or tissue antigen associations. Pre-ART, post-ART and control groups were compared with Wilcoxon signed-rank tests and Holm-Bonferroni correction. TCRdb took this table from immuneACCESS and kept in-frame rearrangements with V and J called. Such tables lack part of the clones; where checked against another copy, unresolved V genes explain under half of the gap, and the rest is unexplained. V and J calls plus clone size are reproduced from that table; the DNA served to infer D and trimming. Present in this sample are some 28,000 clones, 90% to 95% of which were seen just once. Together, the top ten hold 8% of the sample.

General conclusions and limits of the study: A significant increase in TRB diversity was found to be associated with ART initiation, although TRB diversity was observed to remain significantly below that of transplant donor controls even after long-term ART. Samples dated from the mid-2000s to the late 2010s, and the ART regimens used may be less effective than current ones. Because PBMC availability was limited, only the TCR beta chain was sequenced, with no alpha chain pairing. CDR3 length ranges in HIV repertoires were narrower than in controls, and network structure suggested an antigen-experienced repertoire with only a slight naive shift after ART. Inferences about post-ART repertoire changes were limited because no data were available on ART adherence, viral resistance or therapy changes. Because cell numbers in pre-ART samples were limited, unsorted PBMC were profiled instead of sorted CD4+ and CD8+ T cells. At every time point, the repertoire was dominated by expanded TRB clones first identified before ART initiation, although this dominance fluctuated and, in many PLHIV, declined after ART.

The germline V gene sets CDR1 to SGHTA and CDR2 to FQGNSA. The CDR3 starts with the cysteine, ends with the phenylalanine, and has 18 residues. The read is trimmed to its CDR3 DNA, 54 bases read in frame from base 1. Clipping removes 1 base from V and 2 bases from J, with 13 as the unmatched junction base count. This receptor was obtained from a man aged 25-45 years with HIV. The rearrangement combines TRBV7-2 with TRBJ2-5; TRBD2 agrees with 7 junctional bases. The input for sequencing was unsorted PBMCs, taken about 6.6 years after starting antiretroviral therapy. DNA sequence: TGTGCCAGCAGCTTAGGACGACTTGCGGGAGACCTTCAAGAGACCCAGTACTTC. Translated, this gives CASSLGRLAGDLQETQYF.